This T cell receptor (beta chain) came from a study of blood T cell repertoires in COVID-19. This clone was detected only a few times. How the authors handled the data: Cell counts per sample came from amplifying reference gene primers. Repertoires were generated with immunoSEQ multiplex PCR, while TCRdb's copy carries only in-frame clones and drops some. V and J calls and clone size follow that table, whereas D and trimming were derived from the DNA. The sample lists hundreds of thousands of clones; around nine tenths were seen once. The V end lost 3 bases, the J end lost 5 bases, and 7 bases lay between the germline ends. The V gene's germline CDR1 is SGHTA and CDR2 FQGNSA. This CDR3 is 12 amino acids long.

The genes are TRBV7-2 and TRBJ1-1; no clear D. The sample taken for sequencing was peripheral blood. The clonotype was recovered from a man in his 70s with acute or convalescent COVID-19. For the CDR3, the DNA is TGTGCCAGCAGCTTTGACGGGACTGAAGCTTTCTTT. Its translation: CASSFDGTEAFF.